Only a few counts were recorded for the clone carrying this T cell receptor beta chain. What it binds is unknown. The sample originates from a study of blood T cells in healthy people across ages. Next came a second PCR, run for roughly 6 to 11 cycles, which used a sample-barcoded 5' primer along with a J-beta primer mix. Every sample returned 2.5 million or more CDR3-containing paired-end reads. MiXCR, run by TCRdb on the 5' RACE reads, gives a single entry per CDR3 protein. This sample yields hundreds of thousands of distinct CDR3 sequences, of which approximately 67% are seen a single time; approximately 30% belongs to the top ten. Regarding the study as a whole: Higher naive T cell percentage went strongly together with higher TCR beta diversity. More naive CD4+ cells and higher diversity were found in long-lived than in aged donors.

V lost 6 bases, J lost 13 bases, and 11 bases stayed unmatched. This CDR3 contains 14 residues. Germline CDR1 is DFQATT and CDR2 is SNEGSKA (reference sequence). This sequence was found in a man younger than 45 in good health. V and J are TRBV20-1 and TRBJ2-4, with 14 positions matching TRBD2. Sequences were obtained from blood. Here the CDR3 DNA reads TGCAGTGCCGCGACTAGCGGGGGGGCGAAAGAGCAGTACTTC. It encodes CSAATSGGAKEQYF.